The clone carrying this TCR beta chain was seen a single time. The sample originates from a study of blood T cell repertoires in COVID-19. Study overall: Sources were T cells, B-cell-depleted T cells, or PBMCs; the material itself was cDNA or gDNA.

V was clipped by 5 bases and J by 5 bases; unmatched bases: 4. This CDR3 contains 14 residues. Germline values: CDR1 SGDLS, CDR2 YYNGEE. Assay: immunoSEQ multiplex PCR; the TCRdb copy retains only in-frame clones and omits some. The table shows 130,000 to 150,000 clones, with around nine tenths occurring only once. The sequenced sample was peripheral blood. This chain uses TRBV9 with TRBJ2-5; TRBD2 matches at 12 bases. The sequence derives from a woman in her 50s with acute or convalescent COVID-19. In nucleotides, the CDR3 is TGTGCCAGCAGTGCTGGACTAGCGGGGGAGACCCAGTACTTC. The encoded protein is CASSAGLAGETQYF.